Listed below are T cell receptor beta chains from one sample, sequenced in a study of blood T cell repertoires in COVID-19. Measured with immunoSEQ multiplex PCR; TCRdb has only the in-frame clones, and not every one. The sample includes roughly 250,000 clones, around 87% seen only once; the top ten take over 2%. Sequenced material: peripheral blood. These TCRs come from a woman aged 45-65 years with acute or convalescent COVID-19. CDR3s include the opening cysteine and the closing phenylalanine or tryptophan. The D gene is left open where the match is weak. Clone size is stated in some rows and not others, as once, few, many or a class when expanded.

TRBV5-1	.	.	TRBJ2-5	TGCGCCAGCAGCAGCGGCATGCCCTTGGTAGAGACCCAGTACTTC	CASSSGMPLVETQYF
TRBV11-2	.	.	TRBJ2-2	TGTGCCAGCAACGCCGGAGCGAACACCGGGGAGCTGTTTTTT	CASNAGANTGELFF
TRBV30	.	.	TRBJ2-7	TGTGCCTGGAGTCCTCTCTACGAGCAGTACTTC	CAWSPLYEQYF
TRBV6-1	.	.	TRBJ2-2	TGTGCCAGCAGTGTTTTTGGGGGGAGTTTAACCGGGGAGCTGTTTTTT	CASSVFGGSLTGELFF
TRBV4-1	.	.	TRBJ2-6	TGCGCCAGCAGCCAAGAAGGGGGATGGGGGGCCAACGTCCTGACTTTC	CASSQEGGWGANVLTF
TRBV27	.	.	TRBJ2-2	TGTGCCAGCAGTTTACAGGGCTCCGGGGAGCTGTTTTTT	CASSLQGSGELFF
TRBV6-6	.	.	TRBJ1-3	TGTGCCAGCAGTTTGCAGAACAGGGCTGGAAACACCATATATTTT	CASSLQNRAGNTIYF
TRBV5-1	.	TRBD1	TRBJ2-5	TGCGCCAGCAGCTTACGACAGGGGTTGTTCACCCAGTACTTC	CASSLRQGLFTQYF
TRBV7-2	.	.	TRBJ1-1	TGTGCCAGCAGCCCAAGGGGGGGGCAGGTCACTGAAGCTTTCTTT	CASSPRGGQVTEAFF
TRBV6-5	.	TRBD2	TRBJ2-1	TGTGCCAGCAAAGCGGGAGGCAATGAGCAGTTCTTC	CASKAGGNEQFF
TRBV5-1	once	.	TRBJ2-1	TGCGCCAGCACCGCTGGGACAACCTACAATGAGCAGTTCTTC	CASTAGTTYNEQFF
TRBV19	.	.	TRBJ2-1	TGTGCCAGTAGTATAGACTCATTAGCATTCTCCTACAATGAGCAGTTCTTC	CASSIDSLAFSYNEQFF
TRBV18	.	TRBD1	TRBJ1-3	TGTGCCAGCTCACGGGACAGCCTCTCTGGAAACACCATATATTTT	CASSRDSLSGNTIYF
TRBV7-8	.	TRBD2	TRBJ2-3	TGTGCCAGCAGCTTAGGGGTTCCTAGCGGGACGAGGTTT	CASSLGVPSGTRF
TRBV7-3	.	.	TRBJ2-5	TGTGCCAGCAGCTTAAGTCCCTCGGAGACCCAGTACTTC	CASSLSPSETQYF
TRBV19	once	.	TRBJ2-2	TGTGCCAGTAGTCCAGGGGCGCTCAGCACCGGGGAGCTGTTTTTT	CASSPGALSTGELFF
TRBV28	.	TRBD1	TRBJ2-1	TGTGCCAGCAGTGCACCGACAGGGGGCGCCTACAATGAGCAGTTCTTC	CASSAPTGGAYNEQFF
TRBV4-2	once	.	TRBJ2-7	TGTGCCAGCAGCCAAGCCAGGGAAGGTCTCTACGAGCAGTACTTC	CASSQAREGLYEQYF
TRBV4-1	.	.	TRBJ1-2	TGCGCCAGCAGCCAAGATCTAACAGGCGACTATGGCTACACCTTC	CASSQDLTGDYGYTF
TRBV5-4	.	.	TRBJ1-2	TGTGCCAGCAGCCCCCCATCAGGGAATGGCTACACCTTC	CASSPPSGNGYTF
TRBV3-1/TRBV3-2	.	.	TRBJ2-1	TGTGCCAGCAGCCAAGATCCGGAAAGGAGTCGGTTCTTC	CASSQDPERSRFF
TRBV5-6	.	.	TRBJ2-7	TGTGCCAGCAGCTGGGGGCAGGGAGGGTACGAGCAGTACTTC	CASSWGQGGYEQYF
TRBV9	.	.	TRBJ2-1	TGTGCCAGCAGCGTAGCACCGTTTACTAGGACCAATGAGCAGTTCTTC	CASSVAPFTRTNEQFF
TRBV5-1	.	TRBD1	TRBJ1-1	TGCGCCAGCAGCCTGGGACAGCCCCTTGCCCTGAACACTGAAGCTTTCTTT	CASSLGQPLALNTEAFF
TRBV5-4	.	.	TRBJ2-2	TGTGCCAGCAGCCTTCCCTCAGGGGTCCCCGGGGAGCTGTTTTTT	CASSLPSGVPGELFF
TRBV14	.	.	TRBJ2-6	TGTGCCAGCAGCCAAGGAAGTGCCGGGTTCATTGTCTCTGGGGCCAACGTCCTGACTTTC	CASSQGSAGFIVSGANVLTF